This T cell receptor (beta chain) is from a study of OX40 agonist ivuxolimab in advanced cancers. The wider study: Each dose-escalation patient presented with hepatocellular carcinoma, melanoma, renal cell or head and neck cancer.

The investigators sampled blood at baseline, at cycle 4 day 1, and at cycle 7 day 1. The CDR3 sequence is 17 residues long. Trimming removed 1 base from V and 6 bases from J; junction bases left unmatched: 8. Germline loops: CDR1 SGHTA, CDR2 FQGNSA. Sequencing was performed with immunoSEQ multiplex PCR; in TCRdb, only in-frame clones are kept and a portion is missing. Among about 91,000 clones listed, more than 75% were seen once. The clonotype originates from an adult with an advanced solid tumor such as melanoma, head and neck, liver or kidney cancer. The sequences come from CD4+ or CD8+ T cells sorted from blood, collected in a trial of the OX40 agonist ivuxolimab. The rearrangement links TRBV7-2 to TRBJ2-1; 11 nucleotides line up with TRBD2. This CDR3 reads CASSLEHGTSGFNEQFF. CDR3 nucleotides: TGTGCCAGCAGCTTAGAACACGGGACTAGCGGTTTCAATGAGCAGTTCTTC.